Listed here is a single TCR beta chain. Trimming took off 5 bases at V and 3 bases at J, with 17 bases between the two ends. This CDR3 is built from 16 residues. CDR1 and CDR2 from the germline V gene are LNHDA and SQIVND (reference sequence). These data are taken from a study of cytomegalovirus exposure and HLA in healthy donors. The PCR used 60 Vbeta and 13 Jbeta primers. The method was immunoSEQ multiplex PCR; TCRdb's version includes in-frame clones alone and lacks a portion of them. The table lists under 200,000 clones, approximately 85% of them singletons. What was sequenced was PBMCs. This chain joins TRBV19 and TRBJ2-1, with D possibly being TRBD1 (6 bases). The receptor comes from a young man in good health and CMV-seropositive. The DNA for the CDR3 is TGTGCCAGTAGTCCGCGACAGGCGGTGGGCTACAATGAGCAGTTCTTC. Translating gives CASSPRQAVGYNEQFF.